This T cell receptor beta chain was documented in a study of tissue T cells after allogeneic stem cell transplantation. Points on this clone: Its antigen is as yet unknown. Gene names denote mouse genes.

Here immunoSEQ multiplex PCR was the method, and the copy in TCRdb shows in-frame clones only, minus some. Here the sample spans fewer than 5,500 clones, around half being singletons. Notes on the study in general: Across patients, clones rarely overlapped, yet motif clusters were shared tissue-specifically. The patient cohort was small and clinically heterogeneous, with limited sampling depth. TCR repertoires tracked anatomic similarity, regardless of disease or transplant status.

Time point of the sample: mouse harvest day 7 after allogeneic transplant. Tail vein injection delivered 10^7 T-cell-depleted bone marrow cells and 10^6 splenic CD5+ T cells. Sample: lymph node tissue. This sequence originates from a female BALB/c mouse given C57BL/6 T cells with graft-versus-host disease after an allogeneic hematopoietic cell transplant.

The CDR3 region is CASSLDLSQNTLYF. CDR3 DNA (partial): TGTGCAAGCAGCTTAGATTTGAGTCAAAACACCTTGTAC. The chain carries TRBV16 and TRBJ2-4; no clear D. The CDR3 end is not reached by the read, which stops 1 residue before it; the germline J gene fills it in. Germline CDR1 is SGHSA and CDR2 is FRNQAP. The CDR3 is made up of 14 amino acids. The V end was cut by 0 bases, the J end by 0 bases, with 4 bases between.